This T cell receptor beta chain was recorded in a study of CD8 T cells in ankylosing spondylitis. Study-wide points: A TCR beta motif made of several highly homologous variants seemed typical of ankylosing spondylitis blood.

As to this clonotype: The antigen is undetermined.

With molecular barcodes, quantitative 5'-RACE was used to make the TCR beta libraries. From the 5' RACE reads, TCRdb called clonotypes with MiXCR, one entry per CDR3 protein. The table has 200,000 to 250,000 distinct CDR3 sequences, more than 5.5% seen once; the top ten hold 13% to 15%. The CDR3 consists of 16 residues. V shed 1 base, J shed 2 bases, and the junction held 3 bases outside the gene matches. Germline V gene data show CDR1 as SNHLY and CDR2 as FYNNEI. The receptor was isolated from a male donor with ankylosing spondylitis. The chain is built from TRBV2 and TRBJ2-1; 9 positions agree with TRBD1. Sequencing used blood, either unsorted or a sorted T cell fraction (not recorded which). This CDR3 is CASSEVGTGTYNEQFF. The DNA for the CDR3 is TGTGCCAGCAGTGAAGTCGGGACAGGGACCTACAATGAGCAGTTCTTC. Variable domain in full (rest from reference TRBV2 and TRBJ2-1): EPEVTQTPSHQVTQMGQEVILRCVPISNHLYFYWYRQILGQKVEFLVSFYNNEISEKSEIFDDQFSVERPDGSNFTLKIRSTKLEDSAMYFCASSEVGTGTYNEQFFGPGTRLTVL.